These T cell receptor beta chains were read from a single sample in a study of blood T cell repertoires in COVID-19. Clones were sequenced by immunoSEQ multiplex PCR, and TCRdb holds only the in-frame ones, with some missing. Here the sample spans more than 150,000 clones, roughly 83% being singletons. The sample comprised PBMCs or T cells enriched from blood (not recorded which). The receptors were sampled from a woman aged 55-69 years who had recovered from COVID-19. The CDR3 runs from the conserved cysteine through the conserved F or W. Fields, in order: CDR3 length, J gene, V gene, CDR3 protein.

cdr3_length: 15
j_call: TRBJ1-2
v_call: TRBV9
cdr3_aa: CASSVGQGVNYGYTF

cdr3_length: 14
j_call: TRBJ1-2
v_call: TRBV6-5
cdr3_aa: CASSYSGQYYGYTF

cdr3_length: 14
j_call: TRBJ1-1
v_call: TRBV3-1/TRBV3-2
cdr3_aa: CASSLTGSGTEAFF

cdr3_length: 13
j_call: TRBJ1-3
v_call: TRBV12-3/TRBV12-4
cdr3_aa: CASSFFARGTIYF

cdr3_length: 17
j_call: TRBJ2-2
v_call: TRBV19
cdr3_aa: CASSWTSGRITTGELFF

cdr3_length: 14
j_call: TRBJ2-5
v_call: TRBV15
cdr3_aa: CATSRDTRRETQYF

cdr3_length: 15
j_call: TRBJ1-1
v_call: TRBV6-1
cdr3_aa: CASSLPLTGGTEAFF

cdr3_length: 11
j_call: TRBJ1-2
v_call: TRBV20-1
cdr3_aa: CSGGGGYGYTF

cdr3_length: 15
j_call: TRBJ2-1
v_call: TRBV5-1
cdr3_aa: CASSTQGSSYNEQFF

cdr3_length: 14
j_call: TRBJ1-1
v_call: TRBV5-1
cdr3_aa: CASSFGQANTEAFF

cdr3_length: 14
j_call: TRBJ1-3
v_call: TRBV7-8
cdr3_aa: CASSSGTYGNTIYF

cdr3_length: 16
j_call: TRBJ2-3
v_call: TRBV4-1
cdr3_aa: CASSLRTVSSTDTQYF

cdr3_length: 15
j_call: TRBJ1-4
v_call: TRBV7-9
cdr3_aa: CASSPFGGEGEKLFF

cdr3_length: 14
j_call: TRBJ2-2
v_call: TRBV5-1
cdr3_aa: CASSLATDTGELFF

cdr3_length: 14
j_call: TRBJ1-3
v_call: TRBV10-3
cdr3_aa: CAITETITGNTIYF

cdr3_length: 15
j_call: TRBJ2-1
v_call: TRBV15
cdr3_aa: CATSRDPTGNNEQFF

cdr3_length: 14
j_call: TRBJ1-5
v_call: TRBV2
cdr3_aa: CASRGDTNNQPQHF

cdr3_length: 16
j_call: TRBJ2-2
v_call: TRBV5-6
cdr3_aa: CASSLVLGARTGELFF

cdr3_length: 13
j_call: TRBJ2-1
v_call: TRBV11-2
cdr3_aa: CASSRAARNEQFF

cdr3_length: 14
j_call: TRBJ2-5
v_call: TRBV10-2
cdr3_aa: CASSESNREETQYF

cdr3_length: 12
j_call: TRBJ2-3
v_call: TRBV28
cdr3_aa: CASSLRRDRLDF

cdr3_length: 13
j_call: TRBJ2-5
v_call: TRBV11-2
cdr3_aa: CASSLGGRETQYF

cdr3_length: 14
j_call: TRBJ1-5
v_call: TRBV9
cdr3_aa: CASSVTDSNQPQHF

cdr3_length: 12
j_call: TRBJ1-1
v_call: TRBV7-9
cdr3_aa: CASSPEQAEAFF

cdr3_length: 16
j_call: TRBJ2-4
v_call: TRBV28
cdr3_aa: CASSSYSGLAYNIQYF

cdr3_length: 15
j_call: TRBJ1-6
v_call: TRBV5-5
cdr3_aa: CASSFLTGENSPLHF

cdr3_length: 17
j_call: TRBJ2-7
v_call: TRBV4-1
cdr3_aa: CASSQDRLGDRADEQYF

cdr3_length: 13
j_call: TRBJ2-7
v_call: TRBV5-1
cdr3_aa: CASTDGSSYEQYF

cdr3_length: 16
j_call: TRBJ1-1
v_call: TRBV2
cdr3_aa: CASSEAPAGGGTEAFF

cdr3_length: 15
j_call: TRBJ2-7
v_call: TRBV6-5
cdr3_aa: CASSYGGLGAYEQYF

cdr3_length: 17
j_call: TRBJ2-7
v_call: TRBV27
cdr3_aa: CASSLISRGQGNRKQYF

cdr3_length: 15
j_call: TRBJ2-1
v_call: TRBV12-5
cdr3_aa: CASGLGEGSYNEQFF

cdr3_length: 14
j_call: TRBJ1-4
v_call: TRBV2
cdr3_aa: CASCLAPEGEKLFF

cdr3_length: 16
j_call: TRBJ1-5
v_call: TRBV5-5
cdr3_aa: CASSSGTGNSNQPQHF

cdr3_length: 13
j_call: TRBJ2-2
v_call: TRBV28
cdr3_aa: CAIRTGGTGELFF

cdr3_length: 15
j_call: TRBJ2-1
v_call: TRBV5-4
cdr3_aa: CASSWGKRAGNEQFF

cdr3_length: 17
j_call: TRBJ2-3
v_call: TRBV5-3
cdr3_aa: CARSSTGTGSNTDTQYF

cdr3_length: 17
j_call: TRBJ2-1
v_call: TRBV11-3
cdr3_aa: CATSPAGQTGLGDEQFF

cdr3_length: 15
j_call: TRBJ1-1
v_call: TRBV4-1
cdr3_aa: CASSQDRTPYTEAFF

cdr3_length: 16
j_call: TRBJ1-5
v_call: TRBV25-1
cdr3_aa: CARFFQGNSSNQPQHF

cdr3_length: 12
j_call: TRBJ1-2
v_call: TRBV7-8
cdr3_aa: CASSWEGHGYTF

cdr3_length: 16
j_call: TRBJ1-2
v_call: TRBV4-2
cdr3_aa: CASSQVNRGTNYGYTF

cdr3_length: 13
j_call: TRBJ1-2
v_call: TRBV19
cdr3_aa: CATGPGQGFGYTF

cdr3_length: 16
j_call: TRBJ1-5
v_call: TRBV6-1
cdr3_aa: CASTDRPNYSNQPQHF

cdr3_length: 15
j_call: TRBJ1-2
v_call: TRBV6-5
cdr3_aa: CASRRGTGENYGYTF

cdr3_length: 12
j_call: TRBJ2-5
v_call: TRBV29-1
cdr3_aa: CSVTYPQETQYF

cdr3_length: 16
j_call: TRBJ1-6
v_call: TRBV5-1
cdr3_aa: CASSSRAGQNNSPLHF

cdr3_length: 12
j_call: TRBJ2-2
v_call: TRBV10-3
cdr3_aa: CAISDSTGELFF

cdr3_length: 11
j_call: TRBJ1-1
v_call: TRBV20-1
cdr3_aa: CSASSGTEAFF

cdr3_length: 12
j_call: TRBJ1-1
v_call: TRBV28
cdr3_aa: CASRGGNTEAFF

cdr3_length: 15
j_call: TRBJ1-1
v_call: TRBV30
cdr3_aa: CAWSVFKAGGTEAFF

cdr3_length: 14
j_call: TRBJ1-2
v_call: TRBV5-4
cdr3_aa: CATLGQGLAYGYTF

cdr3_length: 12
j_call: TRBJ1-1
v_call: TRBV19
cdr3_aa: CASSSRVSEAFF

cdr3_length: 14
j_call: TRBJ2-2
v_call: TRBV5-4
cdr3_aa: CASSTTGSTGELFF

cdr3_length: 14
j_call: TRBJ1-2
v_call: TRBV3-1/TRBV3-2
cdr3_aa: CASSYGTGTYGYTF

cdr3_length: 17
j_call: TRBJ2-1
v_call: TRBV5-4
cdr3_aa: CASSEKVLAGTYNEQFF

cdr3_length: 16
j_call: TRBJ2-1
v_call: TRBV11-2
cdr3_aa: CASTQTAGTGYNEQFF